This T cell receptor beta chain was observed in a study of T cell responses to AZD1222 COVID-19 vaccine. As for the study in general: Pooled together were second doses at about 4 or about 12 weeks.

This CDR3 spans 13 amino acids. In germline, CDR1 is SNHLY, CDR2 FYNNEI. V was pared by 7 bases and J by 3 bases, with 13 bases between. Data came from immunoSEQ multiplex PCR; TCRdb stores just in-frame clones and leaves some out. Of 130,000 to 150,000 clones in the sample, roughly 90% were seen once. The chain recombines TRBV2 with TRBJ2-7; D is possibly TRBD2 (6 bases). The sequence derives from an adult in good health. The sequencing used peripheral blood, collected on day 0 of AZD1222 vaccination. The DNA for the CDR3 is TGTGCCAGCATGGAACTAGCTAGCTACGAGCAGTACTTC. This codes for CASMELASYEQYF.